The present T cell receptor (beta chain) was sequenced within a study of blood T cell repertoires in COVID-19. Study overall: Acute and convalescent COVID-19 samples came from the United States, Italy and Spain. T cells, B-cell-depleted T cells, or PBMCs provided the cDNA or gDNA that served as material.

The authors' processing: Estimated nucleated cell counts came from reference gene primer amplification. Clones were sequenced by immunoSEQ multiplex PCR, and TCRdb holds only the in-frame ones, with some missing. That table gives V, J and clone size, and the DNA gave D and trimming. The sample lists roughly 500,000 clones; 70% to 90% were seen once. Germline V gene lookup returns CDR1 PRHDT and CDR2 FYEKMQ (reference sequence). The trim removed 4 bases at V and 0 bases at J, leaving 8 bases unmatched. This CDR3 comprises 17 residues. The chain uses TRBV13 and TRBJ2-1, with 8 bases that match TRBD2. This TCR came from a human donor in a cohort sampled during active COVID-19. The sample comprised peripheral blood. The CDR3, as DNA: TGTGCCAGCAGCTCCCCCGGACTAGCCTACTCCTACAATGAGCAGTTCTTC. The encoded protein is CASSSPGLAYSYNEQFF.